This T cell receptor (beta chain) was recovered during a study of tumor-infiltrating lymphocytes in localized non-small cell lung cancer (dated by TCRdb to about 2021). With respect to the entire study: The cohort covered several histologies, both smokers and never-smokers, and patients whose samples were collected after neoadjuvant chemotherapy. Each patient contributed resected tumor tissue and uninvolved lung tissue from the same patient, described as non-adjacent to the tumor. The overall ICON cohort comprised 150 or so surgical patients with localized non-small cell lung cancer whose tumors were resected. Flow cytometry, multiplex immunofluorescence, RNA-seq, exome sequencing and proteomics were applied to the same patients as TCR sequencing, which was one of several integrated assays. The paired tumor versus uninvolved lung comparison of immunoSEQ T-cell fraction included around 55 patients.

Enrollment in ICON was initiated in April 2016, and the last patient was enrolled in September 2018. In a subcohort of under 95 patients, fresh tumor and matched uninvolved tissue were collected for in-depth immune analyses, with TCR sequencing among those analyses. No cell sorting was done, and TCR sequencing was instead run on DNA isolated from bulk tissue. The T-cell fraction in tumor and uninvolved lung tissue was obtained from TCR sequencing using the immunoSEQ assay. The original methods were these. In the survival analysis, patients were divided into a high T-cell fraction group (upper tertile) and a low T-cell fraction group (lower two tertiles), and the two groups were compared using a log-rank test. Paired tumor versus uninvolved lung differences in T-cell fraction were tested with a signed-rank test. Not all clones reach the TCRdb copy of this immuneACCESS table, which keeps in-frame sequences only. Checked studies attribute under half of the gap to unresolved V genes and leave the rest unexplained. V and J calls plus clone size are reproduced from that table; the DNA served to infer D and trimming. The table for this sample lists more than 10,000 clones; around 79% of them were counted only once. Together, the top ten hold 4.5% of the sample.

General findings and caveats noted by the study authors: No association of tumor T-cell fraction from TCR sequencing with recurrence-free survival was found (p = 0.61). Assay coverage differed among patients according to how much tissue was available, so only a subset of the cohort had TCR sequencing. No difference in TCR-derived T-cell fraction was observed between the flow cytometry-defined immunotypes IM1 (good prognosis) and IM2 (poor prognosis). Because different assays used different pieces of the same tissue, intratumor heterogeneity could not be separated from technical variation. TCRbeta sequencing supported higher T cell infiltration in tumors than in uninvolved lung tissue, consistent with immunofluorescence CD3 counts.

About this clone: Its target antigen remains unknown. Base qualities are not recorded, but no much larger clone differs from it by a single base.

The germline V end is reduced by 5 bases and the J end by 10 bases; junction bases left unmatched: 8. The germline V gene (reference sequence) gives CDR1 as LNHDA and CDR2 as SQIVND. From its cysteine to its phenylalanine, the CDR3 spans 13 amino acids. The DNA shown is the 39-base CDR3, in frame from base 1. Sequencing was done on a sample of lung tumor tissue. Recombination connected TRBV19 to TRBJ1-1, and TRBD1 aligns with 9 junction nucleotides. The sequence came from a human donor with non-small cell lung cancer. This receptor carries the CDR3 CASSLTGGEGAFF. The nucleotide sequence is TGTGCCAGTAGTTTAACAGGGGGCGAAGGAGCTTTCTTT.